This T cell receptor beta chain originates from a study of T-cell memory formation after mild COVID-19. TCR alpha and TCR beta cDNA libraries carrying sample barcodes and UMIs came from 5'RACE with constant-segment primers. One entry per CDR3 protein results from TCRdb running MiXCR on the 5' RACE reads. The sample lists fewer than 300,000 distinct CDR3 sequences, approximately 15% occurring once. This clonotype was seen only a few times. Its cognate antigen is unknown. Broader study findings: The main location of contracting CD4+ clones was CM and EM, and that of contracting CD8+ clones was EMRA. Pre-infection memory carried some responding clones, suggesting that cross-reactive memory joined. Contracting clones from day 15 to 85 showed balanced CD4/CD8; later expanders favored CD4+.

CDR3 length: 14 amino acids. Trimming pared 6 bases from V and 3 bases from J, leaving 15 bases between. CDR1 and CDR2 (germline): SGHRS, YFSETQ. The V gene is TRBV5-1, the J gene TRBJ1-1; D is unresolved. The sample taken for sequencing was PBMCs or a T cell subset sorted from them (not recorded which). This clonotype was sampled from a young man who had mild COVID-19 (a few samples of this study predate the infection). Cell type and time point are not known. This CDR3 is CASTLWDSDTEAFF. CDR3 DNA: TGCGCCAGCACCCTTTGGGATTCGGACACTGAAGCTTTCTTT.